A selection of T cell receptor beta chains follows, all from one sample in a study of blood T cell repertoires in COVID-19. The table came from immunoSEQ multiplex PCR; TCRdb's copy has only in-frame clones and leaves some out. This table holds approximately 310,000 clones, 80% to 90% found once. The sequenced sample consisted of PBMCs or T cells enriched from blood (not recorded which). Receptors were obtained from a man aged 25-40 years who had recovered from COVID-19. CDR3s include the opening cysteine and the closing phenylalanine or tryptophan. The D gene is left open where the match is weak.

>TRBV29-1|TRBJ1-2|.
CSVEGEGDSYTF
>TRBV5-6|TRBJ2-2|TRBD1
CASRGQGNTGELFF
>TRBV6-2/TRBV6-3|TRBJ1-2|TRBD1
CASSRTGHGYTF
>TRBV19|TRBJ1-4|TRBD1
CASSMKGTGSEKLFF
>TRBV5-6|TRBJ1-2|.
CASSLTGVYGYTF
>TRBV21-1|TRBJ1-6|.
CASSKGPGTGTHSPLHF
>TRBV29-1|TRBJ1-1|.
CSAEGFWAGGITEAFF
>TRBV5-1|TRBJ1-1|TRBD1
CASSPTGGGGEAFF
>TRBV6-5|TRBJ1-2|.
CASSFRTWSGYTF
>TRBV6-5|TRBJ2-7|TRBD1
CASRPGTAYEQYF
>TRBV5-1|TRBJ1-2|TRBD1
CASSNGTANYGYTF
>TRBV5-4|TRBJ1-5|.
CASSPRGRGPDQPQHF
>TRBV6-5|TRBJ1-1|TRBD1
CATSGQGARTEAFF
>TRBV19|TRBJ1-1|TRBD1
CASSTRRDRGFTEAFF
>TRBV5-1|TRBJ2-2|.
CASSLGGTNTGELFF
>TRBV5-4|TRBJ2-1|TRBD1
CASRKGGSGTGISYNEQFF
>TRBV7-3|TRBJ2-1|.
CASSLLATTNEQFF
>TRBV5-4|TRBJ2-1|TRBD2
CASSLGTSGGSYNEQFF
>TRBV6-5|TRBJ1-2|.
CASRKEGYYGYTF
>TRBV2|TRBJ2-1|.
CAGMGAAYNEQFF
>TRBV23-1|TRBJ2-7|TRBD1
CASSQSWMRQGARYEQYF
>TRBV10-3|TRBJ1-3|.
CAISVEGTGNTIYF
>TRBV2|TRBJ2-1|.
CASSGPELIGSSYNEQFF
>TRBV2|TRBJ1-2|.
CASRRTDSNYGYTF
>TRBV10-2|TRBJ2-2|.
CASSDARRSNTGELFF